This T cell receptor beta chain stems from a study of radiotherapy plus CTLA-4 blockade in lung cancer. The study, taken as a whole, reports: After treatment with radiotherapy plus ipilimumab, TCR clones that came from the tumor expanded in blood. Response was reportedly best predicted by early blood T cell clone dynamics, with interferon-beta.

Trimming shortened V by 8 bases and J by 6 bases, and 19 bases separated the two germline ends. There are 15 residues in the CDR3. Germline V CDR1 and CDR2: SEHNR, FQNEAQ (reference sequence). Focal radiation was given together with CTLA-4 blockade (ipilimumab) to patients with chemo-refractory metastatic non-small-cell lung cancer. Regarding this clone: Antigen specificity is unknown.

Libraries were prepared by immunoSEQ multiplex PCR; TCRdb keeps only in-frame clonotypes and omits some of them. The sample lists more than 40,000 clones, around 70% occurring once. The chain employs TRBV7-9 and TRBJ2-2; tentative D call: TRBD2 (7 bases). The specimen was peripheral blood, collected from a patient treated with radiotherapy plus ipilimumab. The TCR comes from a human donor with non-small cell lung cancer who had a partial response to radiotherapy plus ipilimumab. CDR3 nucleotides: TGTGCCAGCGAGGGGGGGCGTATACTTTCCGGGGAGCTGTTTTTT. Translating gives CASEGGRILSGELFF.